Listed here is a single T cell receptor (beta chain). Using immunoSEQ multiplex PCR, the repertoire was profiled, and TCRdb retains in-frame clones only, with some absent. The table includes some 290,000 clones, approximately 90% detected once. Trimming left V 4 bases short and J 9 bases short, with 12 bases between. This CDR3 region has 12 residues. Germline V lookup: CDR1 SEHNR, CDR2 FQNEAQ (reference sequence). This record comes from a study of blood T cell repertoires in COVID-19. The sequenced sample was PBMCs or T cells enriched from blood (not recorded which). The clonotype originates from a woman aged 30 to 39 who had been exposed to COVID-19. The chain carries TRBV7-9 and TRBJ1-2; D unclear. The CDR3 spells CASSSIEFSYTF. CDR3 coding DNA: TGTGCCAGCAGCTCTATTGAGTTTAGCTACACCTTC. The whole variable domain, remainder taken from reference TRBV7-9 and TRBJ1-2, is DTGVSQNPRHKITKRGQNVTFRCDPISEHNRLYWYRQTLGQGPEFLTYFQNEAQLEKSRLLSDRFSAERPKGSFSTLEIQRTEQGDSAMYLCASSSIEFSYTFGSGTRLTVV.